This TCR beta chain was retrieved from a study of T cells after somatic rescue of genetic block. TCRdb's copy holds only in-frame clones and misses some; the assay was immunoSEQ multiplex PCR. The table has 70,000 or so clones, about 91% seen once. The CDR3 loop spans 9 amino acids. V was clipped by 6 bases and J by 4 bases, with 3 bases between them. Looked up from germline, CDR1 is DFQATT and CDR2 is SNEGSKA (reference sequence). The chain employs TRBV20-1 and TRBJ2-5; D is unresolved. This receptor was taken from a middle-aged man. Sequencing was carried out using peripheral blood mononuclear cells (PBMCs). CDR3 coding DNA: TGCAGTGCGGGAGAGACCCAGTACTTC. This translates into CSAGETQYF.